One sample yielded the 9 T cell receptor beta chains listed below, sequenced in a study of cytomegalovirus exposure and HLA in healthy donors. In the PCR, 60 Vbeta and 13 Jbeta primers were used. TCRdb keeps only in-frame clones here, not all; method: immunoSEQ multiplex PCR. The data contain around 130,000 clones, over 70% of them singletons. Sequencing input: PBMCs. These receptors originate from a woman in her late teens or twenties in good health and CMV-seronegative.

The rearrangement uses TRBV7-9 and TRBJ1-3; TRBD1 matches 8 bases. CDR1 is SEHNR and CDR2 is FQNEAQ in the germline V gene (reference sequence). With 7 bases clipped from V and 3 bases from J, the junction kept 14 bases outside the gene matches. The CDR3 covers 17 residues. The CDR3 DNA follows: TGTGCCAGCACCGAAGAACGGACAGGGAAGGTTGGAAACACCATATATTTT. Translation gives CASTEERTGKVGNTIYF.

This clone was found a few times. The V and J genes are TRBV9 and TRBJ2-4, with TRBD2 as a possible D gene (5 bases). Germline lookup yields CDR1 SGDLS and CDR2 YYNGEE. This CDR3 has 14 residues. The V and J ends lost 0 bases and 7 bases respectively, with 11 bases between them. CDR3 nucleotide sequence: TGTGCCAGCAGCGTAGAGGCAAGGAGGAACATTCAGTACTTC. As protein: CASSVEARRNIQYF.

Only one count was recorded for this clone. CDR3 sequence: CASRKQGGSPYEQYF. The CDR3, as DNA: TGTGCCAGTAGGAAACAAGGGGGCTCACCCTACGAGCAGTACTTC. This sequence joins TRBV19 and TRBJ2-7; 7 positions agree with TRBD1. CDR1 and CDR2 from the germline V gene are LNHDA and SQIVND (reference sequence). This CDR3 has 15 residues. Germline trimming cut 6 bases from V and 2 bases from J; bases unmatched to any gene: 10.

The chain couples TRBV28 to TRBJ1-2; tentative D call: TRBD1 (5 bases). The CDR3 runs to 12 residues. Germline lookup yields CDR1 MDHEN and CDR2 SYDVKM. Trimming removed 4 bases at V and 8 bases at J, with 11 bases between. This CDR3 is CASSSPGGGYTF. CDR3 nucleotides: TGTGCCAGCAGTTCCCCGGGGGGGGGCTACACCTTC.

The chain links TRBV6-1 to TRBJ1-5, with a tentative D call TRBD1 (5 bases). V was shortened by 6 bases and J by 0 bases, with 6 bases between the two germline ends. CDR3 size: 13 residues. The germline gives CDR1 MNHNS, CDR2 SASEGT. The CDR3 loop is CASRTDSNQPQHF. CDR3 in DNA: TGTGCCAGCAGGACAGATAGCAATCAGCCCCAGCATTTT.

This clone came up a few times. The CDR3 reads CASSPGGSTEAFF. Here the CDR3 DNA reads TGCGCCAGCAGCCCAGGAGGCAGCACTGAAGCTTTCTTT. The chain has TRBV4-1 and TRBJ1-1; D not resolved. V dropped 4 bases and J dropped 4 bases, with 10 bases sitting between them. The CDR3 is 13 amino acids. The V gene's germline CDR1 is MGHRA and CDR2 YSYEKL.

The chain carries TRBV4-2 and TRBJ1-5, with 8 bases matching TRBD1. The length of the CDR3 is 15 residues. V shed 4 bases, J shed 6 bases, and the junction held 8 bases outside the gene matches. Per germline, CDR1 LGHNA and CDR2 YNFKEQ. CDR3 sequence: CASSLGQGRGQPQHF. The CDR3 nucleotides are TGTGCCAGCAGCCTCGGACAGGGCCGGGGTCAGCCCCAGCATTTT.

The chain carries TRBV5-4 and TRBJ2-3; a weak D match, TRBD1 (5 bases). V was pared by 3 bases and J by 0 bases, with 8 bases between. CDR1 and CDR2 from the germline V gene are SGHNT and YYREEE (reference sequence). The CDR3 loop spans 14 amino acids. The CDR3 spells CASSSRESTDTQYF. The CDR3 region has the DNA TGTGCCAGCAGCTCCAGGGAAAGCACAGATACGCAGTATTTT.

The chain combines TRBV27 with TRBJ1-1; 8 nucleotides match TRBD1. V shed 8 bases, J shed 5 bases, and the junction held 7 bases outside the gene matches. The CDR3 is 13 amino acids. CDR1 and CDR2 from the germline V gene are MNHEY and SMNVEV (reference sequence). CDR3 coding DNA: TGTGCCAGCTCCCTCAGGGGGCGGACTGAAGCTTTCTTT. Its protein is CASSLRGRTEAFF.